This entry concerns a single T cell receptor (beta chain). Its antigen is unknown. The data derive from a study of cytomegalovirus exposure and HLA in healthy donors. Study background: One earlier analysis, a look at around 180 million T cells, found some 100 million unique TCR beta sequences. Around 76% of 300 to 450 genotyped donors fell in the Caucasian-associated ancestry cluster.

Study findings and constraints: Productive status was seen about 90% or about 30% of the time for most TCR beta V segments in an earlier analysis. A later analysis associated 15,000 or so TCR beta sequences with HLA alleles at a 0.05 false discovery rate.

Use of 60 Vbeta and 13 Jbeta primers characterized the PCR. Repertoires were generated with immunoSEQ multiplex PCR, while TCRdb's copy carries only in-frame clones and drops some. This repertoire shows 100,000 to 150,000 clones, approximately 86% found once; its top ten account for 1.5% to 2%. The specimen was PBMCs. This TCR was recovered from a boy aged 10-17 years in good health and CMV-seronegative.

For the CDR3, the DNA is TGCGCCAGCAGCCAAGGTGAGCTAGCGGGGGGCTGGCAGTTCTTC. This codes for CASSQGELAGGWQFF. The chain is built from TRBV4-1 and TRBJ2-1; TRBD2 aligns across 11 bases. From germline, CDR1 is MGHRA and CDR2 YSYEKL. J lost 12 bases, V lost 1 base, and 8 bases had no gene match. The CDR3 has 15 amino acids.